A selection of T cell receptor beta chains follows, all from one sample in a study of blood T cells in healthy people across ages. One entry per CDR3 protein results from TCRdb running MiXCR on the 5' RACE reads. This sample has hundreds of thousands of distinct CDR3 sequences, with 58% found just once. Material for sequencing was blood. The source of these receptors is a man under 40 in good health. Each CDR3 is given with its conserved first and last residue. A D gene is named only where the DNA matches it firmly. Where a row states a size, it is once, few, many or the class of an expanded clone; other rows omit it.

D	size	V	J	DNA	CDR3
.	.	TRBV20-1	TRBJ2-2	TGCAGTGCTCCTCGGCGAGGGTACGGGGAGCTGTTTTTT	CSAPRRGYGELFF
.	.	TRBV6-5	TRBJ1-2	TGTGCCAGCTATTCGGCAGGCCCTAACTATGGCTACACCTTC	CASYSAGPNYGYTF
.	.	TRBV5-1	TRBJ2-3	TGCGCCAGCAGCTCCCCCTCCTTCCCAGATACGCAGTATTTT	CASSSPSFPDTQYF
.	.	TRBV7-2	TRBJ2-1	TGTGCCAGCAGCCAGGGGTTGGGGCGGGAGTTCTTC	CASSQGLGREFF
.	few	TRBV21-1	TRBJ2-5	TGTGCCAGCAGGCTTACCGGAGAGACCCAGTACTTC	CASRLTGETQYF
TRBD2	.	TRBV5-1	TRBJ2-3	TGCGCCAGCAGCTCCGGGGGGTGGGATACGCAGTATTTT	CASSSGGWDTQYF
.	few	TRBV6-1	TRBJ2-3	TGTGCCAGCAGTGAGACCGGCACAGATACGCAGTATTTT	CASSETGTDTQYF
.	.	TRBV20-1	TRBJ1-1	TGCAGTGCTAGGACACCGCTGAACACTGAAGCTTTCTTT	CSARTPLNTEAFF
.	few	TRBV20-1	TRBJ1-5	TGCAGTGCTAGGGGGGACCTCAATCAGCCCCAGCATTTT	CSARGDLNQPQHF
.	.	TRBV28	TRBJ2-7	TGTGCCAGCACCGAGTCAGGGTCGCACTACGAGCAGTACTTC	CASTESGSHYEQYF
.	.	TRBV7-9	TRBJ1-6	TGTGCTAGCAGCCCCGCCCAGTGGGATTCACCCCTCCACTTT	CASSPAQWDSPLHF
.	.	TRBV27	TRBJ1-2	TGTGCCAGCAGTCCAATTCGGGAGAACTATGGCTACACCTTC	CASSPIRENYGYTF
.	.	TRBV7-9	TRBJ1-4	TGTGCCAGCAGCTCACCAGGGATAGTGAGTGAAAAACTGTTTTTT	CASSSPGIVSEKLFF
TRBD1	.	TRBV27	TRBJ2-7	TGTGCCAGCAGCAAAAGGACAGGGGGCGACGAGCAGTACTTC	CASSKRTGGDEQYF
.	.	TRBV6-1	TRBJ2-7	TGTGCCAGCAGTGAAGCGAGGAATAGTTTGGGCGAGCAGTACTTC	CASSEARNSLGEQYF
TRBD2	few	TRBV7-2	TRBJ2-5	TGTGCCAGCAGTATAAGCGGGGTGGCGGAGACCCAGTACTTC	CASSISGVAETQYF
.	.	TRBV7-9	TRBJ2-7	TGTGCCAGCTGTCTCGGGAGCTACGAGCAGTACTTC	CASCLGSYEQYF
.	.	TRBV12-3/TRBV12-4	TRBJ2-1	TGTGCCAGCCAAGGGCAGGACGGCCGCGATGAGCAGTTCTTC	CASQGQDGRDEQFF
TRBD2	.	TRBV28	TRBJ2-1	TGTGCCAGCAAGTTCCCGGGGGGGAACAATGAGCAGTTCTTC	CASKFPGGNNEQFF
TRBD2	.	TRBV7-2	TRBJ2-3	TGTGCCAGCAGCCGGCGGCCCGAGCGGGGGCCTAGCACAGATACGCAGTATTTT	CASSRRPERGPSTDTQYF
.	.	TRBV3-1	TRBJ1-5	TGTGCCAGCAGCCAACCAGGGACCAATCAGCCCCAGCATTTT	CASSQPGTNQPQHF
.	.	TRBV6-4	TRBJ2-3	TGTGCCAGCAGTCCTAAACAGGGAGGCGACGATACGCAGTATTTT	CASSPKQGGDDTQYF
TRBD1	few	TRBV29-1	TRBJ2-5	TGCAGCGTTGATTTCCAGGGGGCCGGAGAGACCCAGTACTTC	CSVDFQGAGETQYF
.	.	TRBV28	TRBJ2-5	TGTGCCACCCAATACATGGGGGAGCAGTACTTC	CATQYMGEQYF
.	.	TRBV7-9	TRBJ1-2	TGTGCCTCTACTGGGGGACTCTCATATGGCTACACCTTC	CASTGGLSYGYTF
.	.	TRBV6-5	TRBJ2-7	TGTGCCAGCAGTTACGGGGTGGGCGGGGAAGTCTACGAGCAGTACTTC	CASSYGVGGEVYEQYF
.	.	TRBV6-6	TRBJ1-2	TGTGCTCTCCAGGACTACTATGGCTACACCTTC	CALQDYYGYTF
TRBD2	.	TRBV7-2	TRBJ2-5	TGTGCCAGCAGCTTAAACGGGGGGGCAGCCTTTCAAGAGACCCAGTACTTC	CASSLNGGAAFQETQYF
.	.	TRBV7-2	TRBJ1-4	TGTGCCAGCAGCCCCGGACCCTGGGGTATTTCAGAAAAACTGTTTTTT	CASSPGPWGISEKLFF
TRBD1	few	TRBV5-1	TRBJ1-1	TGCGCCAGCAGCACCTCCGGGACAGGTGGGACTGAAGCTTTCTTT	CASSTSGTGGTEAFF
.	.	TRBV18	TRBJ2-3	TGTGCCAGCTCACCACCTCGAGGAGACACAGATACGCAGTATTTT	CASSPPRGDTDTQYF
TRBD2	few	TRBV29-1	TRBJ2-7	TGCAGCGTCGGGTCAGGGACTAGCGGGAGTCGCGAGCAGTACTTC	CSVGSGTSGSREQYF
TRBD2	few	TRBV12-3/TRBV12-4	TRBJ2-3	TGTGCCAGCTGCGTCGGGGGACTAGCCACCTTTACGCAGTATTTT	CASCVGGLATFTQYF
.	.	TRBV12-3/TRBV12-4	TRBJ2-5	TGTGCCAGCAGTCCCCCCGTAGGGATTCAAGAGACCCAGTACTTC	CASSPPVGIQETQYF
.	.	TRBV20-1	TRBJ2-7	TGCAGTGCTCTAGCCTACTACGAGCAGTACTTC	CSALAYYEQYF
TRBD2	.	TRBV3-1	TRBJ2-7	TGTGCCAGCAGCCAAGAGCTAGCGGGAACCTACGAGCAGTACTTC	CASSQELAGTYEQYF
.	.	TRBV27	TRBJ2-1	TGTGCCAGCAGTTTTATGGATGAGCAGTTCTTC	CASSFMDEQFF
.	.	TRBV5-1	TRBJ2-3	TGCGCCAGCAGCTTGGTTCGGATTTCCACAGATACGCAGTATTTT	CASSLVRISTDTQYF
.	.	TRBV24-1	TRBJ2-5	TGTGCCACCAGTGATTCGGGGAGTATCAACAGTGAGCAGTACTTT	CATSDSGSINSEQYF
TRBD2	.	TRBV27	TRBJ2-4	TGTGCCAGCAGTTTATCCTGGGGGGGGGAAAACATTCAGTACTTC	CASSLSWGGENIQYF
.	.	TRBV6-2/TRBV6-3	TRBJ1-1	TGTGCCAGCAGTTACGGGGGGAGAGGCACTGAAGCTTTCTTT	CASSYGGRGTEAFF
TRBD2	once	TRBV20-1	TRBJ2-2	TGCAGTGCTGTTACTAGCGGGAGGGACTTCACCGGGGAGCTGTTTTTT	CSAVTSGRDFTGELFF
.	.	TRBV7-2	TRBJ2-7	TGTGCCAGCAACATGGGAAACAGCTACGAGCAGTACTTC	CASNMGNSYEQYF
TRBD2	.	TRBV5-1	TRBJ2-1	TGCGCCAGCGCAGCCCAGCGGGGGGTCAATGAGCAGTTCTTC	CASAAQRGVNEQFF
.	.	TRBV10-3	TRBJ2-6	TGTGCCATCGGGTCGGAGGCTGGGGCCAACGTCCTGACTTTC	CAIGSEAGANVLTF
.	few	TRBV7-2	TRBJ1-1	TGTGCCAGCAGCGTAGCGAGGGAGTGGGCTGAAGCTTTCTTT	CASSVAREWAEAFF
.	.	TRBV29-1	TRBJ1-1	TGCAGCGTTTATCGGGAGGCCAACACTGAAGCTTTCTTT	CSVYREANTEAFF
.	.	TRBV29-1	TRBJ2-1	TGCAGCGTTGAAGCACACGTAGGCCCCTACAATGAGCAGTTCTTC	CSVEAHVGPYNEQFF
TRBD2	once	TRBV10-2	TRBJ2-1	TGCGCCAGCAGTGAGTGGGGGGGGGAGCAGTTCTTC	CASSEWGGEQFF
TRBD1	few	TRBV18	TRBJ1-4	TGTGCCAGCTCACTAAGGACAGGGGGTGAAAAACTGTTTTTT	CASSLRTGGEKLFF
.	.	TRBV20-1	TRBJ1-1	TGCAGTGCTAGAGATTCCCTGGGATCCCTCATTGAAGCTTTCTTT	CSARDSLGSLIEAFF
.	.	TRBV5-1	TRBJ2-5	TGCGCCAGCAGCGTTGGTGTGGAACAGGGGACCCAGTACTTC	CASSVGVEQGTQYF
.	.	TRBV12-3/TRBV12-4	TRBJ2-1	TGTGCCAGCAGTCGGGGCCAAGAGACCCAGTTCTTC	CASSRGQETQFF
.	few	TRBV7-2	TRBJ2-1	TGTGCCAGCAGCTTACTGTACTCAACCGCCTACAATGAGCAGTTCTTC	CASSLLYSTAYNEQFF
.	.	TRBV15	TRBJ2-5	TGTGCCACCAGCAGAGATGTCGGGCGAGAGACCCAGTACTTC	CATSRDVGRETQYF
.	few	TRBV30	TRBJ1-2	TGTGCCTGGAGTCAACAGGGTTTCTATGGCTACACCTTC	CAWSQQGFYGYTF